This T cell receptor beta chain was recovered during a study of PD-L1 blockade in urothelial cancer. The data were produced by immunoSEQ multiplex PCR, yet TCRdb's version contains in-frame clones alone and is incomplete. The table records about 80,000 clones, 85% of them present only once. The length of the CDR3 is 15 residues. From germline, CDR1 is SGHAT and CDR2 FQNNGV. The ends were cut back, 0 bases at V and 3 bases at J, with 9 bases in the middle. The time point was: pretreatment peripheral blood. V usage is TRBV11-2 and J usage is TRBJ1-5; a weak D match, TRBD1 (6 bases). This TCR was recovered from a man in his forties with urothelial cancer. The sample here was PBMCs, taken around atezolizumab (anti-PD-L1) treatment. The CDR3 DNA reads as TGTGCCAGCAGCTTAGAAGGACAGTCCAATCAGCCCCAGCATTTT. It yields the protein CASSLEGQSNQPQHF.